This T cell receptor (beta chain) was captured by sequencing in a study of blood T cell repertoires in COVID-19. Study at large: Samples representing acute and convalescent COVID-19 were sourced from the United States, Italy and Spain. T cells, B-cell-depleted T cells, or PBMCs provided the cDNA or gDNA that served as material.

This clone was picked up a small number of times. Original handling: Estimates of nucleated cell counts were drawn from the amplification of reference gene primers. Only in-frame clones appear in the TCRdb table, and some are missing; sequencing was by immunoSEQ multiplex PCR. The DNA gave D and trimming, while V, J and clone size come from that table. The sample has roughly 120,000 clones; approximately 80% are singletons. The germline gives CDR1 KGHDR, CDR2 SFDVKD. CDR3 length: 15 amino acids. Trimming pared 5 bases from V and 2 bases from J, leaving 13 bases between. Sequenced sample: peripheral blood. The chain joins TRBV24-1 to TRBJ2-3; TRBD2 might be the D (6 bases). The TCR comes from a woman in her seventies with acute or convalescent COVID-19. Written as DNA, the CDR3 is TGTGCCACCAGTGCCCCGGAGGGCTACACAGATACGCAGTATTTT. It encodes CATSAPEGYTDTQYF.